The subject of this entry is one T cell receptor beta chain. These data originate in a study of T cells in Graves' hyperthyroidism and ophthalmopathy. Isolation of PBMCs was performed on around 9.8 ml fresh peripheral blood. TCR beta CDR3 regions were amplified from RNA transcripts. When the TCR CDR3 underwent first-round RT-PCR, the HTBI primer set was used. TCRdb ran MiXCR on the multiplex PCR reads and lists one entry per CDR3 protein. The sample has some 350,000 distinct CDR3 sequences; about 15% are singletons. V lost 1 base to trimming and J lost 6 bases, with 7 bases between them. Germline CDR1 is SGHTA and CDR2 is FQGTGA. The CDR3 covers 13 residues.

J is TRBJ2-1 and V is TRBV7-3, with no clear D. This TCR came from a woman aged 55-69 years with Graves' ophthalmopathy. The sample taken for sequencing was blood. Here the CDR3 reads CASSLIEPNEQFF. For the CDR3, the DNA is TGTGCCAGCAGCTTAATTGAACCCAATGAGCAGTTCTTC.